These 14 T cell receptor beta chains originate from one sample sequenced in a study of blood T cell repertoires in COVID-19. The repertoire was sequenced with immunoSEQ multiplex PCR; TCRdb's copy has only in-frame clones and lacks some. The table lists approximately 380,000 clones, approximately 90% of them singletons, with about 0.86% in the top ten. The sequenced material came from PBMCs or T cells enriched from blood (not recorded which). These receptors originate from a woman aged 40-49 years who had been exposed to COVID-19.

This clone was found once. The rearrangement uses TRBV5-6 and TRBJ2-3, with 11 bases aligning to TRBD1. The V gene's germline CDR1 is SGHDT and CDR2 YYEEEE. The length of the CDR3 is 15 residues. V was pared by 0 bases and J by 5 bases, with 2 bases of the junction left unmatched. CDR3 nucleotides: TGTGCCAGCAGCTTGGGGGGACAGGGGGAAGATACGCAGTATTTT. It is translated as CASSLGGQGEDTQYF.

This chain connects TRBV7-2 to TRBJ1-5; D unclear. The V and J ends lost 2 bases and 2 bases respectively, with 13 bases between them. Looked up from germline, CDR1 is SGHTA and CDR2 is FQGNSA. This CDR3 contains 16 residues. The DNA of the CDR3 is TGTGCCAGCAGCTTAACTTCGGGAACGGGCAATCAGCCCCAGCATTTT. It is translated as CASSLTSGTGNQPQHF.

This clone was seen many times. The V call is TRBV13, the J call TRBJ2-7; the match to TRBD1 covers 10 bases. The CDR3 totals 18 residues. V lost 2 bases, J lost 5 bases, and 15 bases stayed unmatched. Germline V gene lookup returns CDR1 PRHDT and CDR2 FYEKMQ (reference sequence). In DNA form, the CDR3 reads TGTGCCAGCAGCTTAAGGCGGGACAGGGGTATAGGGTGGGACGAGCAGTACTTC. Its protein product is CASSLRRDRGIGWDEQYF.

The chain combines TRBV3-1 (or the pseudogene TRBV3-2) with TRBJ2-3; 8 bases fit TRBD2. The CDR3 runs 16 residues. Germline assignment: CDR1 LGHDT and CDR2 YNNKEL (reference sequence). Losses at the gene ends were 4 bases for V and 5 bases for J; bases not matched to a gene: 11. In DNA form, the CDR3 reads TGTGCCAGCAGCCTCGCCGGCGGGAGGAGGGTAGATACGCAGTATTTT. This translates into CASSLAGGRRVDTQYF.

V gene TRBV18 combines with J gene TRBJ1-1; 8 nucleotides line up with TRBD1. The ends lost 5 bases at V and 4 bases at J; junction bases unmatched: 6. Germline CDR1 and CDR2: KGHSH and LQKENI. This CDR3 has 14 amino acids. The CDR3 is CASSWDRFGTEAFF. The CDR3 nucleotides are TGTGCCAGCTCATGGGACAGGTTCGGCACTGAAGCTTTCTTT.

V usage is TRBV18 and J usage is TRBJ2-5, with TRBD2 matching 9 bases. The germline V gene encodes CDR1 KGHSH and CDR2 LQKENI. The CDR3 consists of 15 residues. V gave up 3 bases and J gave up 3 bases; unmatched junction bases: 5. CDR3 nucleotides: TGTGCCAGCTCACCGGTGAGACTAGCGGAAGAGACCCAGTACTTC. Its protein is CASSPVRLAEETQYF.

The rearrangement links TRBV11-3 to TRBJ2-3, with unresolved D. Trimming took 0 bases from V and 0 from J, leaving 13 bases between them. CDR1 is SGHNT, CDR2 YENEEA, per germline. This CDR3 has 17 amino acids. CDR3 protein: CASSLDPKRLSTDTQYF. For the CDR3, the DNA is TGTGCCAGCAGCTTAGACCCGAAACGACTGAGCACAGATACGCAGTATTTT. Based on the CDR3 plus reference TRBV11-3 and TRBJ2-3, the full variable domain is EAGVVQSPRYKIIEKKQPVAFWCNPISGHNTLYWYLQNLGQGPELLIRYENEEAVDDSQLPKDRFSAERLKGVDSTLKIQPAELGDSAVYLCASSLDPKRLSTDTQYFGPGTRLTVL.

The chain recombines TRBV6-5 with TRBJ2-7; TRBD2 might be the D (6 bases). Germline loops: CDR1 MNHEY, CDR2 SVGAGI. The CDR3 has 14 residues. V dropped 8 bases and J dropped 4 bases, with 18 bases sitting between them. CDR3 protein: CASHPAAAGYEQYF. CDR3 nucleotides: TGTGCCAGCCACCCTGCCGCGGCGGGATACGAGCAGTACTTC.

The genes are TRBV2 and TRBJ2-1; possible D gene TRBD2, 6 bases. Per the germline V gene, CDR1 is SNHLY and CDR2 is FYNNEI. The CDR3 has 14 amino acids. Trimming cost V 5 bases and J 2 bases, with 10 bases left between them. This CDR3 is CASSRDSTYNEQFF. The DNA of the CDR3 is TGTGCCAGCAGTAGGGACTCGACCTACAATGAGCAGTTCTTC.

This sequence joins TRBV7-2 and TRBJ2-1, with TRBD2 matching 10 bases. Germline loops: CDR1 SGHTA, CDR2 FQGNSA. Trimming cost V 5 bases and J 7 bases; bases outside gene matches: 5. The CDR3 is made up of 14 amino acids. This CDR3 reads CASSRTSGPNEQFF. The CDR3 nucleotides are TGTGCCAGCAGCCGGACTAGCGGACCTAATGAGCAGTTCTTC.

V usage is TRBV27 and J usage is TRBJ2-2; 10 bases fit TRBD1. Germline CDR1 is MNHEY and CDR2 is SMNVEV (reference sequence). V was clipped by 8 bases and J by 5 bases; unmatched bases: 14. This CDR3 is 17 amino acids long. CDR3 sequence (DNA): TGTGCCAGCGTCTCCTATCTCCGGGACAGGGGAACCGGGGAGCTGTTTTTT. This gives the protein CASVSYLRDRGTGELFF.

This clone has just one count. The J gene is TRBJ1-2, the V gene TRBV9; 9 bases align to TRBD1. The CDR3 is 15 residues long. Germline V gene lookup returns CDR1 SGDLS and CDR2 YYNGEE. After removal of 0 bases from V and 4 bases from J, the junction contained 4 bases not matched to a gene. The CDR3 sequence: CASSVALQGAYGYTF. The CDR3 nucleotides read TGTGCCAGCAGCGTAGCCCTACAGGGGGCCTATGGCTACACCTTC.

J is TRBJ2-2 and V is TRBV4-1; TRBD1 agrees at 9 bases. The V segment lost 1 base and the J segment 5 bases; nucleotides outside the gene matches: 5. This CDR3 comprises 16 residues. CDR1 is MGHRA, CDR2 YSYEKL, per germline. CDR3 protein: CASSQVGTGKTGELFF. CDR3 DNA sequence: TGCGCCAGCAGCCAAGTGGGGACAGGGAAAACCGGGGAGCTGTTTTTT.

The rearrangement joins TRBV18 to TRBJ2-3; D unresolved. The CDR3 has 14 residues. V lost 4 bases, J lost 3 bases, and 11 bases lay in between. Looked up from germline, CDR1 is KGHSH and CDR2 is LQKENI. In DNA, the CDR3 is TGTGCCAGCTCACGGCCCCTTATGACAGATACGCAGTATTTT. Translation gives CASSRPLMTDTQYF.